Reported below is one TCR beta chain. The specificity of this receptor is unknown. Per-base qualities were not stored, and no clone one base away is much larger. TCRB CDR3 regions were amplified from about 2 ug genomic DNA, or all available DNA if less, using the immunoSEQ assay. For multiplex PCR, 60 forward primers for TCR V beta segments and 13 reverse primers for J beta segments were used. To estimate the number of reads per starting template, synthetic control templates were added to each sample at limiting dilution. The Illumina HiSeq System generated 87 bp sequencing reads. The published analysis was carried out like this. PCR and sequencing errors were removed by a nearest neighbor algorithm that merged closely related sequences. TCR overlap was measured as the percentage of unique tumor TCR beta sequences that were also present in the peripheral blood of the same patient. TCRdb limited this immuneACCESS table to in-frame rearrangements with V and J called. A share of clones is missing; checked studies link under half to unresolved V genes, and the rest is unexplained. V and J calls and clone size are as listed in that table; D and trimming were resolved from the DNA. For this sample there are some 58,000 clones; over 65% appear just once. About 8.1% of the sample lies in the top ten.

This entry belongs to a study of glioma-infiltrating T cells after dendritic cell vaccination (dated by TCRdb to 2016 to 2018). Turning to the overall study: A cohort of 15 or so glioblastoma patients from Phase I and II dendritic cell vaccination trials was included, of whom 9 were newly diagnosed and 6 had recurrent disease. Survival after dendritic cell vaccination was correlated with TCR sequencing metrics, such as TIL content and the overlap between tumor and blood repertoires. To make the vaccine, monocyte-derived dendritic cells were cultured for about seven days with IL-4 and GM-CSF and then pulsed overnight with autologous tumor lysate. Each patient was given three intradermal dendritic cell vaccine injections, spaced two weeks apart, in the arm below the axilla. Tumor-infiltrating lymphocyte content was quantified and tumor and blood repertoires were compared in dendritic cell-vaccinated glioblastoma patients by deep sequencing of TCR beta CDR3 regions. Patients received autologous tumor lysate-pulsed dendritic cell vaccination between about 2002 and 2013. The paper's findings and limits, for the study overall: The three-group TCR overlap response model was characterized as speculative, and prospective validation of the model was stated to be required. Higher estimated pretreatment TIL content predicted longer time to progression and overall survival after dendritic cell vaccination. No direct relationship between TCR clonality and survival was found, suggesting that a diverse polyclonal response may matter. The cohort was small and heterogeneous, only a few patients had full blood and tumor sets, and even fewer had initial-recurrent tumor pairs.

This specimen's time point label, per the study, means: after dendritic cell vaccination, including at tumor progression/relapse. Selection of patients required sufficient residual fresh-frozen tumor tissue and over two years of available survival data. None of the glioblastoma patients carried an isocitrate dehydrogenase mutation, although molecular status otherwise varied. PBMC were collected before vaccination, two weeks after the third vaccination, and at tumor progression if progression occurred. Genomic DNA was extracted with the Qiagen DNeasy Blood extraction Kit. The CDR1 and CDR2 encoded by the germline V gene (reference sequence) are LNHDA and SQIVND. The trim is 6 bases for V and 4 bases for J, with a gap of 9 bases between the germline ends. The CDR3 runs 12 amino acids, cysteine and phenylalanine included. Only the CDR3 region is kept as DNA, spanning 36 bases read in frame from base 1.

This receptor was taken from a human donor with glioblastoma. The chain uses TRBV19 and TRBJ1-2, with the D gene not confidently named. The sequences come from blood, collected after dendritic cell vaccination. The sequenced DNA is TGTGCCAGTAGCCCCGGGATCTATGGCTACACCTTC. This sequence encodes CASSPGIYGYTF.